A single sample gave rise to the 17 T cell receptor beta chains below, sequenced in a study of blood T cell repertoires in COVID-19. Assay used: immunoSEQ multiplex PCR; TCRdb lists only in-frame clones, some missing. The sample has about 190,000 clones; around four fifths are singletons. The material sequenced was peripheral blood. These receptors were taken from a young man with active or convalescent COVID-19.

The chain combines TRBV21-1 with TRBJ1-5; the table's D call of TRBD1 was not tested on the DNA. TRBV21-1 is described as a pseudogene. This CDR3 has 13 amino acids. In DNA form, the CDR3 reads TGTGCCAGCAGCAGCAACAGGGGACAGCCCCAGCATTTT. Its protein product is CASSSNRGQPQHF.

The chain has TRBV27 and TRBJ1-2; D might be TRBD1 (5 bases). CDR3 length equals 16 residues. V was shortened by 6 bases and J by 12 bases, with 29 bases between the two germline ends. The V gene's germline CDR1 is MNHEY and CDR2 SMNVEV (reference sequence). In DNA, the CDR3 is TGTGCCAGCAGAGCCCCCGGCGGGGGGGGAATATCGCGTAACACCTTC. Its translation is CASRAPGGGGISRNTF.

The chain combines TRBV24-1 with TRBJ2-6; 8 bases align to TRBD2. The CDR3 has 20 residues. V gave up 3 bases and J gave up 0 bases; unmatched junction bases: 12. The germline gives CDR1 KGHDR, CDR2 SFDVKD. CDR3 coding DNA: TGTGCCACCAGTGATCCTCGAACTAGCGGCCGATCCTCTGGGGCCAACGTCCTGACTTTC. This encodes CATSDPRTSGRSSGANVLTF.

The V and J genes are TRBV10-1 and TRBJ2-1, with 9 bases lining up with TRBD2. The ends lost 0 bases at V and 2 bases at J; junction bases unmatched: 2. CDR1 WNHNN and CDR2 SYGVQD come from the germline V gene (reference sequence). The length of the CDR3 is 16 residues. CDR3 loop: CASSESSGGTYNEQFF. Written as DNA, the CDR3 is TGCGCCAGCAGTGAGTCTAGCGGGGGTACCTACAATGAGCAGTTCTTC.

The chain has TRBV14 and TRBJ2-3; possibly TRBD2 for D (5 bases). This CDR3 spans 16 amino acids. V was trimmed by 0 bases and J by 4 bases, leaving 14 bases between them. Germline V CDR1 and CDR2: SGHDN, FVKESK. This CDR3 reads CASSQDWAAGADTQYF. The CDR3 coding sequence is TGTGCCAGCAGCCAAGATTGGGCCGCCGGGGCAGATACGCAGTATTTT.

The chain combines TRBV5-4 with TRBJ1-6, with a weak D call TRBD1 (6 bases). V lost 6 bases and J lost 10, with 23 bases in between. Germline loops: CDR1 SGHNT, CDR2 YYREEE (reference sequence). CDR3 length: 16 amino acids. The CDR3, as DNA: TGTGCCAGCATAACCCAACAGGGCCCACTTTCCTCACCCCTCCACTTT. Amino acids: CASITQQGPLSSPLHF.

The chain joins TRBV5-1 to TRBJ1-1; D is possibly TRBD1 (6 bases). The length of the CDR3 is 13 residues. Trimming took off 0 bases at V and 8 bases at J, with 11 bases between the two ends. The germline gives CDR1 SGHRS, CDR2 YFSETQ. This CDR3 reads CASSLDRDKEAFF. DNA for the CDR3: TGCGCCAGCAGCTTGGATCGGGACAAAGAAGCTTTCTTT. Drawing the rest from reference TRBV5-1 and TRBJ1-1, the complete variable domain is KAGVTQTPRYLIKTRGQQVTLSCSPISGHRSVSWYQQTPGQGLQFLFEYFSETQRNKGNFPGRFSGRQFSNSRSEMNVSTLELGDSALYLCASSLDRDKEAFFGQGTRLTVV.

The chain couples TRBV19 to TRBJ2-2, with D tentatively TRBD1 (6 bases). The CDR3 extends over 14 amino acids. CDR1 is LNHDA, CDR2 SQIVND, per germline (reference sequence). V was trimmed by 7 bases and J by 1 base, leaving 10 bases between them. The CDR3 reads CASTLGQNTGELFF. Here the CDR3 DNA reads TGTGCCAGTACTTTGGGACAGAACACCGGGGAGCTGTTTTTT.

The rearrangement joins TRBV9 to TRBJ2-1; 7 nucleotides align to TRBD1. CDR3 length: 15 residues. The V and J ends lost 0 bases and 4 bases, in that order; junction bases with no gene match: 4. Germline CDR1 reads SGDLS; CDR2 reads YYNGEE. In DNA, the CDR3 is TGTGCCAGCAGCGTAGACGACAGGGTTTACAATGAGCAGTTCTTC. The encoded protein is CASSVDDRVYNEQFF. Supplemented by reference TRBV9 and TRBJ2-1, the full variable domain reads DSGVTQTPKHLITATGQRVTLRCSPRSGDLSVYWYQQSLDQGLQFLIQYYNGEERAKGNILERFSAQQFPDLHSELNLSSLELGDSALYFCASSVDDRVYNEQFFGPGTRLTVL.

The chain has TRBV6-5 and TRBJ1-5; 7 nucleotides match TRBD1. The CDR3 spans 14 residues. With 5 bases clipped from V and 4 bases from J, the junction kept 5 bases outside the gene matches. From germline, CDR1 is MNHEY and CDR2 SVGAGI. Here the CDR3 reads CASSQTGRNQPQHF. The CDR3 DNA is TGTGCCAGCAGTCAGACAGGGCGGAATCAGCCCCAGCATTTT.

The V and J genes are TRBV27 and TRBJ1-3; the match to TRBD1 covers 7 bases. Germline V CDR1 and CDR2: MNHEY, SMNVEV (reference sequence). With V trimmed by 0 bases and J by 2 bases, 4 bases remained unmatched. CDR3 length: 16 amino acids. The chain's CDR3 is CASSLSRDSPGNTIYF. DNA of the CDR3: TGTGCCAGCAGTTTATCGCGGGACAGCCCTGGAAACACCATATATTTT.

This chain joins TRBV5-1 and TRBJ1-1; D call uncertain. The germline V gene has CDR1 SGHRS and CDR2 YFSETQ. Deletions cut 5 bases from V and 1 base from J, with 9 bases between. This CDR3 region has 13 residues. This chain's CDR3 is CASSSLRNTEAFF. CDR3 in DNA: TGCGCCAGCAGTTCTCTCAGGAACACTGAAGCTTTCTTT. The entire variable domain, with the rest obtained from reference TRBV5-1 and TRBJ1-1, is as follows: KAGVTQTPRYLIKTRGQQVTLSCSPISGHRSVSWYQQTPGQGLQFLFEYFSETQRNKGNFPGRFSGRQFSNSRSEMNVSTLELGDSALYLCASSSLRNTEAFFGQGTRLTVV.

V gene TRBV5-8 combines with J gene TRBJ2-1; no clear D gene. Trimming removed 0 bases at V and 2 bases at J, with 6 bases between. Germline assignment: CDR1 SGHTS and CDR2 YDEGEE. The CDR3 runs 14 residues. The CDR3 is CASSLDTAYNEQFF. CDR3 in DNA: TGTGCCAGCAGCTTGGATACGGCCTACAATGAGCAGTTCTTC.

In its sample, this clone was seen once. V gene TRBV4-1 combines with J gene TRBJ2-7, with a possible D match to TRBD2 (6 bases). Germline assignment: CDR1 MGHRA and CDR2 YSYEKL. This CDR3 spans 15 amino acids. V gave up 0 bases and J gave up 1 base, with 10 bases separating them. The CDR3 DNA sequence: TGCGCCAGCAGCCAAGATCATGGGGGGTCCTACGAGCAGTACGTC. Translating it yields CASSQDHGGSYEQYV.

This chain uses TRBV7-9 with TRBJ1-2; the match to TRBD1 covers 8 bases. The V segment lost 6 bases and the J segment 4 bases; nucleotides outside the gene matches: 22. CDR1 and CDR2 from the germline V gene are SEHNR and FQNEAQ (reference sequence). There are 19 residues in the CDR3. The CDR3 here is CASRTLEMGQVRMPYGYTF. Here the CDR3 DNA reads TGTGCCAGCAGGACCCTTGAGATGGGACAGGTCCGAATGCCCTATGGCTACACCTTC.

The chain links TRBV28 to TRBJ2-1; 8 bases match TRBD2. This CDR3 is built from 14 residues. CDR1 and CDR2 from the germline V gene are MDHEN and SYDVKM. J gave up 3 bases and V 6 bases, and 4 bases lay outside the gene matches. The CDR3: CASSPGTSYNEQFF. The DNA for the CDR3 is TGTGCCAGCAGCCCCGGGACTAGCTACAATGAGCAGTTCTTC.

The CDR3 reads CASSGTGPYEQYV. The CDR3 DNA follows: TGTGCCAGCAGTGGGACAGGTCCCTACGAGCAGTACGTC. The chain uses TRBV28 and TRBJ2-7; 8 bases are a match to TRBD1. Germline V lookup: CDR1 MDHEN, CDR2 SYDVKM. The CDR3 has 13 residues. The V and J ends lost 5 bases and 2 bases, in that order; junction bases with no gene match: 2.